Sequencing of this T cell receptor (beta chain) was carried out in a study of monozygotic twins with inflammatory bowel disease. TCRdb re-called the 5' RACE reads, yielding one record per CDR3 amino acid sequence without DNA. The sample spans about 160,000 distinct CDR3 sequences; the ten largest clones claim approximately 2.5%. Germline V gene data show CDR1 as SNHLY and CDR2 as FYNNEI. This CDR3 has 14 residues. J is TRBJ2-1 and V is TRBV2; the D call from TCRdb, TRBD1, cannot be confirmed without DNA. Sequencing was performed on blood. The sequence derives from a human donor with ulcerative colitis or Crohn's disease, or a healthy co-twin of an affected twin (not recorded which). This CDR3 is CASSADRTYNEQFF.